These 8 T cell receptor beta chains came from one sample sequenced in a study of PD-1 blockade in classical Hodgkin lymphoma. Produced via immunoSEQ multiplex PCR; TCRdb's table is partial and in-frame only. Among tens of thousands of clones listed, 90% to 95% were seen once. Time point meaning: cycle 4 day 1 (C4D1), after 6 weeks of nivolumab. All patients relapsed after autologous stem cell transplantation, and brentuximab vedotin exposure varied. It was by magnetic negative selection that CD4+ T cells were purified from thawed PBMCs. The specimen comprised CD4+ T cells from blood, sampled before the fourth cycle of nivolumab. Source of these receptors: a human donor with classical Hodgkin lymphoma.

The CDR3 nucleotides are TGCGCCAGCGGAGACAGGCGCAATCAGCCCCAGCATTTT. As protein: CASGDRRNQPQHF. This sequence joins TRBV23-1 and TRBJ1-5, with D maybe TRBD1 (6 bases). TRBV23-1 is labeled an ORF, and its function is uncertain. There are 13 residues in the CDR3. The V and J ends lost 8 bases and 2 bases respectively, with 10 bases between them.

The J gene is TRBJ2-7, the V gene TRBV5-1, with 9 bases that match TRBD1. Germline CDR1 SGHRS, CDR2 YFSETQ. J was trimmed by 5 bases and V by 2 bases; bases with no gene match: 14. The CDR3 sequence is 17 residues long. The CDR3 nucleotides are TGCGCCAGCAGCTTACCTTTTCGGGGACAGGGCGACAACGAGCAGTACTTC. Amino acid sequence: CASSLPFRGQGDNEQYF. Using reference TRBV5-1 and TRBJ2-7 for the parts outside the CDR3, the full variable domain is KAGVTQTPRYLIKTRGQQVTLSCSPISGHRSVSWYQQTPGQGLQFLFEYFSETQRNKGNFPGRFSGRQFSNSRSEMNVSTLELGDSALYLCASSLPFRGQGDNEQYFGPGTRLTVT.

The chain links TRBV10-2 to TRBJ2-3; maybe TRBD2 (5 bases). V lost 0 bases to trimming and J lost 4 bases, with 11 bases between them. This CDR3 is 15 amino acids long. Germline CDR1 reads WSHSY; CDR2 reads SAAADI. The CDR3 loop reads CASSESGTEADTQYF. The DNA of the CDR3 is TGCGCCAGCAGTGAGTCCGGAACGGAGGCAGATACGCAGTATTTT.

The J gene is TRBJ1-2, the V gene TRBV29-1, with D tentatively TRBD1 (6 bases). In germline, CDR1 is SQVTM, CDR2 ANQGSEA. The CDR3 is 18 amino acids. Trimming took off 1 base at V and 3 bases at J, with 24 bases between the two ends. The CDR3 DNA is TGCAGCGTTGAAGTGCGTTCCGAGACAGGAGGGACCTACTATGGCTACACCTTC. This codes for CSVEVRSETGGTYYGYTF.

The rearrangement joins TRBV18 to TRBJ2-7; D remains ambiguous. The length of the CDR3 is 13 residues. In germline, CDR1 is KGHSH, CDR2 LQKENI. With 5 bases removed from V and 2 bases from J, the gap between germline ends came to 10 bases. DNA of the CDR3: TGTGCCAGCTCATCCAGGACCCCCTACGAGCAGTACTTC. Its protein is CASSSRTPYEQYF.

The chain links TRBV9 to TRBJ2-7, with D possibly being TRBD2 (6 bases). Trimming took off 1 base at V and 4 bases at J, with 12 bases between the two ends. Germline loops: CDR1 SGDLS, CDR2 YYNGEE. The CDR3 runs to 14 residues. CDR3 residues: CASSVSGRGYEQYF. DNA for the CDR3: TGTGCCAGCAGCGTATCCGGGAGAGGGTACGAGCAGTACTTC.

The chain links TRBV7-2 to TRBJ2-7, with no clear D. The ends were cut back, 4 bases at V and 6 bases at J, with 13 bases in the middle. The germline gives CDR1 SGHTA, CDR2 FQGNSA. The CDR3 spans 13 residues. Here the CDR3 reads CASSSQPPAEQYF. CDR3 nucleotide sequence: TGTGCCAGCAGCTCCCAACCTCCCGCCGAGCAGTACTTC.

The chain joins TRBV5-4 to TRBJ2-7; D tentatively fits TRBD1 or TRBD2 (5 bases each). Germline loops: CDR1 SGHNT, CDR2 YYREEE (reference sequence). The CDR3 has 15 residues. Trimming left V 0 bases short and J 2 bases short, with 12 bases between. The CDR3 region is CASSLAGQMTYEQYF. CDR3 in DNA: TGTGCCAGCAGCTTGGCGGGGCAGATGACCTACGAGCAGTACTTC.